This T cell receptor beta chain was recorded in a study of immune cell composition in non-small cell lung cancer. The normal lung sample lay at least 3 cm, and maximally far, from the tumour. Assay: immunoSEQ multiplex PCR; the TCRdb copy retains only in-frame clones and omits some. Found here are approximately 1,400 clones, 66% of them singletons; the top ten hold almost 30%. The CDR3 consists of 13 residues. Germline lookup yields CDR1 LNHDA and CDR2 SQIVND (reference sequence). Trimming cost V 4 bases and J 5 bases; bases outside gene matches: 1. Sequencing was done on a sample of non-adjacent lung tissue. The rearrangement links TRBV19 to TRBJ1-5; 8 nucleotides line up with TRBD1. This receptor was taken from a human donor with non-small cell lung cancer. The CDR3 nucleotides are TGTGCCAGTAGTACACAGGGGGATCAGCCCCAGCATTTT. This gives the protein CASSTQGDQPQHF.